The rows below give T cell receptor beta chains drawn from one sample of a study of early T cells in non-severe SARS-CoV-2 infection. TCRdb independently ran MiXCR on the 5' RACE reads; one entry per CDR3 protein. The sample records about 22,000 distinct CDR3 sequences, 4% to 5% being singletons. The material sequenced was whole blood. These receptors were collected from an adult who was a healthcare worker with PCR-confirmed SARS-CoV-2 infection or an uninfected control (not recorded which). Each CDR3 is given with its conserved first and last residue. Size is stated for part of the rows, as once, few or many counts, or as a class when the clone is expanded.

abundance | v_gene | CDR3aa
many | TRBV7-2 | CASSLDQGAYEQYF
many | TRBV3-1 | CASSQDLTPIGETQYF
many | TRBV12-3/TRBV12-4 | CASSVGGFLLHF
few | TRBV12-3/TRBV12-4 | CASTLYAANTGELFF
many | TRBV11-2 | CASSLVSSYNSPLHF
few | TRBV5-4 | CASSGTGQDTQYF
few | TRBV29-1 | CSVDDYGYTF
few | TRBV2 | CASLAGGRTDTQYF
. | TRBV18 | CASSPDRASEKLFF
many | TRBV7-3 | CASRESPEIDNTEAFF
many | TRBV20-1 | CSARQSSGNTIYF
many | TRBV4-1 | CASSQDIRGGTEAFF
many | TRBV6-5 | CASSYQGAGEQYF
many | TRBV24-1 | CATIKGGRNSPLHF
. | TRBV7-2 | CASSLGWPVEAFF
many | TRBV3-1 | CASSQPGTGSSEQYF
. | TRBV7-2 | CASSSGNQPQHF